Listed below are T cell receptor beta chains from one sample, sequenced in a study of blood T cells in healthy people across ages. TCRdb passed the 5' RACE reads through MiXCR, listing each CDR3 protein once. This table holds about 970,000 distinct CDR3 sequences, just over 50% found once. Sample: blood. Source of these receptors: a woman in her sixties or seventies in good health. Each CDR3 is given with its conserved first and last residue. The order of the fields is D gene, J gene, V gene, clone size, CDR3 DNA, CDR3 protein. D genes are given only for firm matches. Rows give clone size only sometimes, using once, few, many, or a class for an expanded clone.

TRBD2,TRBJ2-7,TRBV25-1,few,TGTGCCAGCAGTGATGGTCTAGCGGTCTACGAGCAGTACTTC,CASSDGLAVYEQYF
TRBD2,TRBJ2-7,TRBV5-1,.,TGCGCCAGCAGAGCCACGGGAGGGAAGAGCTCCTACGAGCAGTACTTC,CASRATGGKSSYEQYF
.,TRBJ1-2,TRBV9,many,TGTGCCAGCAGCGTAGTAGGGTTCCCTGGTGGCTACACCTTC,CASSVVGFPGGYTF
.,TRBJ2-7,TRBV2,.,TGTGCCAGCAGTCCCAAAACTAGTGGCTACGAGCAGTACTTC,CASSPKTSGYEQYF
TRBD1,TRBJ2-3,TRBV13,many,TGTGCCAGCAGCGTGTCCGGGACAGGGGGCGGAGATACGCAGTATTTT,CASSVSGTGGGDTQYF
.,TRBJ2-1,TRBV5-4,.,TGTGCCAGCAGCGGGCGACTAGGGGACAATGAGCAGTTCTTC,CASSGRLGDNEQFF
.,TRBJ1-1,TRBV4-1,few,TGCGCCAGCAGCCATCCTCAGGGGTCTAGCACTGAAGCTTTCTTT,CASSHPQGSSTEAFF
TRBD1,TRBJ2-4,TRBV12-3/TRBV12-4,many,TGTGCCAGCAGTACAGGGGCACTAGCCAAAAACATTCAGTACTTC,CASSTGALAKNIQYF
TRBD2,TRBJ2-1,TRBV11-1,.,TGTGCCAGCAGCTCCCGCCTTACACTAGCGGGAGGGCGGAATGAGCAGTTCTTC,CASSSRLTLAGGRNEQFF
TRBD1,TRBJ1-2,TRBV7-9,few,TGTGCCAGCAGCTCTCCCGACAGGGGAGGTGGCTACACCTTC,CASSSPDRGGGYTF
.,TRBJ2-3,TRBV20-1,.,TGCAGTGCTAGAGATGGACAGTCAGATACGCAGTATTTT,CSARDGQSDTQYF
TRBD2,TRBJ2-1,TRBV20-1,.,TGCAGTGCACCTCCGGGACTAGCGGCCCCCAATGAGCAGTTCTTC,CSAPPGLAAPNEQFF
.,TRBJ1-1,TRBV2,.,TGTGCCAGCAGTGAGGAAGGAGAGGCAGCCAACACTGAAGCTTTCTTT,CASSEEGEAANTEAFF
TRBD2,TRBJ2-1,TRBV2,few,TGTGCCAGCAGTGAAAGGGGGACTAGCGGGCATTTAAGATACAATGAGCAGTTCTTC,CASSERGTSGHLRYNEQFF
TRBD1,TRBJ2-1,TRBV7-3,.,TGTGCCAGCAGGCGTACCGGGACAGGGAATGAGCAGTTCTTC,CASRRTGTGNEQFF
TRBD2,TRBJ2-3,TRBV20-1,.,TGCAGTGCCCAACTAGCGGGAGTAGGTTCAGGTACGCAGTATTTT,CSAQLAGVGSGTQYF
.,TRBJ2-1,TRBV7-9,.,TGTGCCAGCAGCTTTTATGGTCAGGGTCCAAGGAATGAGCAGTTCTTC,CASSFYGQGPRNEQFF
TRBD2,TRBJ2-3,TRBV7-2,.,TGTGCCAGCAGCTGGGGACTACCCACAGATACGCAGTATTTT,CASSWGLPTDTQYF
TRBD1,TRBJ2-1,TRBV4-1,.,TGCGCCAGCAGCCAAGAAAAGGGGCCGGGACAGGGATCGTACAATGAGCAGTTCTTC,CASSQEKGPGQGSYNEQFF
TRBD1,TRBJ2-5,TRBV29-1,few,TGCAGCGTTGAAAGGGGGACAGGGCAAGAGACCCAGTACTTC,CSVERGTGQETQYF
.,TRBJ2-7,TRBV9,few,TGTGCCAGCTCCCCTGGCGCCGAGCAGTACTTC,CASSPGAEQYF
.,TRBJ2-3,TRBV7-9,.,TGTGCCAGCAGCTCAGCTTGGGCGCGGCAGCCTGTAGATACGCAGTATTTT,CASSSAWARQPVDTQYF
.,TRBJ2-4,TRBV7-9,few,TGTGCCAGCACCTCGTCTGTTTGGGAGAAGGCAAACATTCAGTACTTC,CASTSSVWEKANIQYF
.,TRBJ2-1,TRBV3-1,few,TGTGCCAGCAGCCAAGGGAGTAAGGTTAATGAGCAGTTCTTC,CASSQGSKVNEQFF
.,TRBJ2-1,TRBV11-2,few,TGTGCCAGCAGCTCCTCTAGGGGGGAGCAGTTCTTC,CASSSSRGEQFF
.,TRBJ2-7,TRBV3-1,once,TGTGCCAGCAGCGAGCAGGGAATGCCCTACGAGCAGTACTTC,CASSEQGMPYEQYF
TRBD1,TRBJ1-5,TRBV7-3,.,TGTGCCAGCGTAAAGGGTCGGGACAGGGTGATAGGTCAGCCCCAGCATTTT,CASVKGRDRVIGQPQHF
TRBD2,TRBJ2-4,TRBV7-8,few,TGTGCCAGCAGCTCGACTAGCGATCAGTACTTC,CASSSTSDQYF
.,TRBJ2-3,TRBV11-1,.,TGTGCCAGCAGGGGGGAACCCACAGATACGCAGTATTTT,CASRGEPTDTQYF
.,TRBJ2-7,TRBV29-1,once,TGCAGCGTTACTCTACTGGGCTACGAGCAGTACTTC,CSVTLLGYEQYF
.,TRBJ1-5,TRBV6-2/TRBV6-3,.,TGTGCCAGCAGTTACGGGTCGTATCAGCCCCAGCATTTT,CASSYGSYQPQHF
.,TRBJ2-7,TRBV19,.,TGTGCCAGTAGGAAGGGGGTCAGCTCCTACGAGCAGTACTTC,CASRKGVSSYEQYF
.,TRBJ2-6,TRBV5-1,.,TGCGCCAGCAGCTTGGTTTCGTTCAGCTCTGGGGCCAACGTCCTGACTTTC,CASSLVSFSSGANVLTF
.,TRBJ2-6,TRBV6-2/TRBV6-3,few,TGTGCCAGCAGTCGAAGACCCTATGGGGCCAACGTCCTGACTTTC,CASSRRPYGANVLTF
.,TRBJ1-1,TRBV29-1,few,TGCAGCGTTGAATCGGGTCATGGCCGACCGAACACTGAAGCTTTCTTT,CSVESGHGRPNTEAFF
.,TRBJ1-4,TRBV27,.,TGTGCCAGCAGTTTTTCACAGTATAATGAAAAACTGTTTTTT,CASSFSQYNEKLFF
TRBD1,TRBJ2-1,TRBV4-1,few,TGCGCCAGCAGCCAAGTGGTTGGGGACAGGGCCTACAATGAGCAGTTCTTC,CASSQVVGDRAYNEQFF
TRBD2,TRBJ2-7,TRBV20-1,.,TGCAGTGCTAGAGATCTGAGACTAGCGGGAGAATTCTACGAGCAGTACTTC,CSARDLRLAGEFYEQYF
TRBD2,TRBJ2-1,TRBV28,.,TGTGCCAGCAGTGCCAAACTTAGCGGGAGCTCCTACAATGAGCAGTTCTTC,CASSAKLSGSSYNEQFF
TRBD2,TRBJ2-5,TRBV7-2,.,TGTGCCAGCAGCTTTGGACTAGCGGGAGGACCCTCGGTGGAGACCCAGTACTTC,CASSFGLAGGPSVETQYF
.,TRBJ2-1,TRBV7-2,.,TGTGCCAGCAGCTTAGTACGCTCAACCAATGAGCAGTTCTTC,CASSLVRSTNEQFF
.,TRBJ2-7,TRBV5-1,.,TGCGCCAGCAGACTTGGGTCTTTAAGCTCCTACGAGCAGTACTTC,CASRLGSLSSYEQYF
.,TRBJ2-7,TRBV29-1,.,TGCAGCGTGAGGACTTCCAGCTCCTACGAGCAGTACTTC,CSVRTSSSYEQYF
.,TRBJ2-6,TRBV28,.,TGTGCCACCACCGGGGACCCAGGGGCCAACGTCCTGACTTTC,CATTGDPGANVLTF
TRBD2,TRBJ2-5,TRBV25-1,.,TGTGCCAGCAGCGGGAGGGCCTTCCAAGAGGCCCAGTACTTC,CASSGRAFQEAQYF
TRBD2,TRBJ2-7,TRBV4-2,.,TGTGCCAGCAGCCGCTTATTGTGGACTAGCGGGTACTCCTACGAGCAGTACTTC,CASSRLLWTSGYSYEQYF
.,TRBJ1-6,TRBV12-3/TRBV12-4,once,TGTGCCAGCAGGCTGGAAAGTGCTCCCCTCCACTTT,CASRLESAPLHF
.,TRBJ1-4,TRBV27,.,TGTGCCAGCAGTTTACGTTCCTTTCTACCGGGGAGGGCTAATGAAAAACTGTTTTTT,CASSLRSFLPGRANEKLFF
.,TRBJ2-7,TRBV6-6,.,TGTGCCAGCAGTTACTCGGAACGGGGGTGGGAGCAGTACTTC,CASSYSERGWEQYF
TRBD2,TRBJ2-3,TRBV7-6,.,TGTGCCAGCAGCTCCCTAGCGGGGACCACAGATACGCAGTATTTT,CASSSLAGTTDTQYF
TRBD1,TRBJ2-6,TRBV19,few,TGTGCCAGTAGTCCCGGACAGGGGAGGTCTGGGGCCAACGTCCTGACTTTC,CASSPGQGRSGANVLTF
TRBD1,TRBJ2-5,TRBV18,.,TGTGCCAGCTCACCACGAGGGGGCCCCCAAGAGACCCAGTACTTC,CASSPRGGPQETQYF
.,TRBJ1-2,TRBV12-3/TRBV12-4,.,TGTGCCAGCAGTTCCGGCAGGGTGAGCTATGGCTACACCTTC,CASSSGRVSYGYTF
.,TRBJ1-4,TRBV20-1,.,TGCAGTGCTATTAGTCAGGATGGGATCAGTAGGGAAAAACTGTTTTTT,CSAISQDGISREKLFF